These 24 T cell receptor beta chains originate from one sample sequenced in a study of OX40 agonist ivuxolimab in advanced cancers. Produced via immunoSEQ multiplex PCR; TCRdb's table is partial and in-frame only. The sample has under 80,000 clones, 80% to 90% seen once. This specimen was CD4+ or CD8+ T cells sorted from blood, taken in a trial of the OX40 agonist ivuxolimab. All receptors come from an adult with an advanced solid tumor such as melanoma, head and neck, liver or kidney cancer.

V usage is TRBV15 and J usage is TRBJ2-7, with 7 bases aligning to TRBD1. The CDR3 loop spans 16 amino acids. The germline V gene encodes CDR1 LNHNV and CDR2 YYDKDF (reference sequence). V gave up 0 bases and J gave up 4 bases; unmatched junction bases: 9. The CDR3: CATSRDPSGGMYEQYF. CDR3 coding DNA: TGTGCCACCAGCAGAGATCCGTCAGGGGGAATGTACGAGCAGTACTTC.

This chain uses TRBV4-1 with TRBJ2-3, with 8 bases fitting TRBD1. Germline CDR1 is MGHRA and CDR2 is YSYEKL. CDR3 size: 14 residues. The J segment lost 4 bases and the V segment lost 3 bases, leaving 3 bases of the junction unmatched. The CDR3 DNA reads TGCGCCAGCAGCCACCGGACAGGGTCAGATACGCAGTATTTT. Protein product: CASSHRTGSDTQYF.

The CDR3 is CASSLTGTTSTGELFF. CDR3 nucleotides: TGTGCCAGCTCACTTACCGGGACTACCTCCACCGGGGAGCTGTTTTTT. The chain carries TRBV18 and TRBJ2-2, with 7 bases identical to TRBD2. The CDR3 spans 16 residues. Germline CDR1 and CDR2: KGHSH and LQKENI. J gave up 4 bases and V 4 bases, and 9 bases lay outside the gene matches. Full variable domain (outside the CDR3, taken from reference TRBV18 and TRBJ2-2): NAGVMQNPRHLVRRRGQEARLRCSPMKGHSHVYWYRQLPEEGLKFMVYLQKENIIDESGMPKERFSAEFPKEGPSILRIQQVVRGDSAAYFCASSLTGTTSTGELFFGEGSRLTVL.

This clone has just a few counts. The chain couples TRBV5-1 to TRBJ1-4, with D hard to call. The CDR3 contains 15 residues. Germline V gene data show CDR1 as SGHRS and CDR2 as YFSETQ. V lost 4 bases to trimming and J lost 5 bases, with 15 bases between them. CDR3 DNA sequence: TGCGCCAGCAGCCTGACTGGGTTCGCGAATGAAAAACTGTTTTTT. Encoded protein: CASSLTGFANEKLFF.

V is TRBV11-3 and J is TRBJ2-5; the D is unclear. The CDR3 runs to 13 residues. V was pared by 0 bases and J by 5 bases, with 7 bases between. The germline gives CDR1 SGHNT, CDR2 YENEEA. The CDR3 sequence: CASSLDRVETQYF. The CDR3, as DNA: TGTGCCAGCAGCTTAGATCGAGTGGAGACCCAGTACTTC.

The chain joins TRBV7-8 to TRBJ2-3, with a tentative D call TRBD2 (6 bases). The CDR3 length is 14 residues. The V and J ends lost 8 bases and 0 bases respectively, with 12 bases between them. CDR1 and CDR2 (germline): SGHVS, FQNEAQ. The CDR3 nucleotides are TGTGCCAGCGGGCGGGACCCTAGCACAGATACGCAGTATTTT. Translated: CASGRDPSTDTQYF.

The rearrangement uses TRBV7-8 and TRBJ1-1, with D possibly matching TRBD1 (6 bases). The germline V gene has CDR1 SGHVS and CDR2 FQNEAQ. The CDR3 loop spans 15 amino acids. V lost 4 bases and J lost 4, with 16 bases in between. The CDR3 region is CASSSQTGTGTEAFF. CDR3 DNA: TGTGCCAGCAGCTCACAGACAGGAACTGGCACTGAAGCTTTCTTT.

V gene TRBV27 combines with J gene TRBJ2-3; 8 bases align to TRBD2. Germline CDR1 MNHEY, CDR2 SMNVEV (reference sequence). Trimming cost V 3 bases and J 3 bases; bases outside gene matches: 5. The CDR3 totals 15 residues. CDR3 sequence reads: CASSFVAGRTDTQYF. The CDR3 DNA reads as TGTGCCAGCAGTTTTGTAGCGGGAAGGACAGATACGCAGTATTTT.

A single count supports this clone. Other DNA sequences in the same sample also yield this CDR3. J is TRBJ2-7 and V is TRBV14; maybe TRBD1 (6 bases). Germline CDR1 and CDR2: SGHDN and FVKESK. Between the trimmed V and J ends, which lost 2 bases and 4 bases, there was a span of 6 bases. The CDR3 sequence is 12 residues long. CDR3 amino acids: CASSQQGYEQYF. The DNA for the CDR3 is TGTGCCAGCAGCCAACAGGGGTACGAGCAGTACTTC. Together with reference TRBV14 and TRBJ2-7, the CDR3 gives the full variable domain: EAGVTQFPSHSVIEKGQTVTLRCDPISGHDNLYWYRRVMGKEIKFLLHFVKESKQDESGMPNNRFLAERTGGTYSTLKVQPAELEDSGVYFCASSQQGYEQYFGPGTRLTVT.

The CDR3 loop reads CASSLSRSSGNTIYF. The CDR3 coding sequence is TGTGCCAGCAGCTTAAGTCGTAGCTCTGGAAACACCATATATTTT. The J gene is TRBJ1-3, the V gene TRBV7-9; D uncertain. The CDR3 totals 15 residues. Trimming cost V 2 bases and J 0 bases, with 8 bases left between them. Germline lookup yields CDR1 SEHNR and CDR2 FQNEAQ (reference sequence).

The chain employs TRBV7-8 and TRBJ1-3, with 7 bases fitting TRBD1. CDR3 length equals 15 residues. The germline gives CDR1 SGHVS, CDR2 FQNEAQ. V shed 6 bases, J shed 0 bases, and the junction held 5 bases outside the gene matches. The DNA for the CDR3 is TGTGCCAGCAGAGAGGGACAGAGCTCTGGAAACACCATATATTTT. Residues: CASREGQSSGNTIYF.

The chain carries TRBV7-9 and TRBJ2-2; the D gene is possibly TRBD2 (5 bases). CDR3 length equals 14 residues. V was pared by 5 bases and J by 1 base, with 8 bases between. The germline gives CDR1 SEHNR, CDR2 FQNEAQ (reference sequence). CDR3 nucleotide sequence: TGTGCCAGCAGCCACGGACTGAACACCGGGGAGCTGTTTTTT. Translating gives CASSHGLNTGELFF.

This sequence joins TRBV5-1 and TRBJ1-5; no clear D gene. V lost 4 bases and J lost 9, with 8 bases in between. Germline V gene data show CDR1 as SGHRS and CDR2 as YFSETQ. The CDR3 spans 11 residues. DNA for the CDR3: TGCGCCAGCAGCGTGGTTTCGCCCCAGCATTTT. Protein: CASSVVSPQHF.

This chain connects TRBV7-3 to TRBJ2-5; tentative D call: TRBD2 (6 bases). This CDR3 has 15 amino acids. The germline gives CDR1 SGHTA, CDR2 FQGTGA. Trimming cost V 1 base and J 5 bases, with 14 bases left between them. The DNA for the CDR3 is TGTGCCAGCAGCTTAAGGGGCGGGACGGGGGAGACCCAGTACTTC. It is translated as CASSLRGGTGETQYF.

In DNA form, the CDR3 reads TGCGCCAGCAGCCCCCCGCTACAAAACTATGTTACCTTC. Amino acid sequence: CASSPPLQNYVTF. This chain links TRBV5-1 with TRBJ1-2; D not certain. The V gene lost 4 bases and the J gene lost 14 bases, with 21 bases spanning the gap. Germline V lookup: CDR1 SGHRS, CDR2 YFSETQ. This CDR3 has 13 residues.

This chain joins TRBV29-1 and TRBJ2-5; the match to TRBD1 covers 7 bases. The germline CDR1 and CDR2 sequences are SQVTM and ANQGSEA. The V gene end was trimmed by 7 bases and the J gene end by 3 bases; junction bases not matched to a gene: 5. The CDR3 has 12 residues. Here the CDR3 reads CSAGQTKETQYF. The CDR3 coding sequence is TGCAGCGCGGGACAGACCAAAGAGACCCAGTACTTC. Full variable domain (remainder filled in from reference TRBV29-1 and TRBJ2-5): SAVISQKPSRDICQRGTSLTIQCQVDSQVTMMFWYRQQPGQSLTLIATANQGSEATYESGFVIDKFPISRPNLTFSTLTVSNMSPEDSSIYLCSAGQTKETQYFGPGTRLLVL.

This clone was counted once. The gene calls are TRBV19 and TRBJ1-1; perhaps TRBD1 as D (5 bases). V lost 5 bases and J 5 bases, leaving 15 bases between the germline ends. Germline V gene data show CDR1 as LNHDA and CDR2 as SQIVND (reference sequence). The CDR3 sequence is 14 residues long. The CDR3 DNA sequence: TGTGCCAGTAGTTCTGACCGTGGGGGGACTGAAGCTTTCTTT. This gives the protein CASSSDRGGTEAFF.

This clone was seen a single time. This chain uses TRBV28 with TRBJ1-5; TRBD1 matches at 7 bases. Trimming took 6 bases from V and 2 from J; bases not matched to a gene: 4. Germline assignment: CDR1 MDHEN and CDR2 SYDVKM. The CDR3 covers 14 residues. CDR3 in amino acids: CASRTGTRNQPQHF. The DNA for the CDR3 is TGTGCCAGCAGGACAGGGACCCGCAATCAGCCCCAGCATTTT.

The gene calls are TRBV9 and TRBJ1-5; D call uncertain. The length of the CDR3 is 14 residues. Per germline, CDR1 SGDLS and CDR2 YYNGEE. V lost 4 bases and J 6 bases, leaving 14 bases between the germline ends. The CDR3 coding sequence is TGTGCCAGCAGCCCCCTTCCCGGCGGTCAGCCCCAGCATTTT. Translation: CASSPLPGGQPQHF. The full variable domain, its missing parts supplied by reference TRBV9 and TRBJ1-5, is DSGVTQTPKHLITATGQRVTLRCSPRSGDLSVYWYQQSLDQGLQFLIQYYNGEERAKGNILERFSAQQFPDLHSELNLSSLELGDSALYFCASSPLPGGQPQHFGDGTRLSIL.

The genes are TRBV6-1 and TRBJ2-3, with 12 bases matching TRBD2. CDR3 length: 17 amino acids. V shed 6 bases, J shed 0 bases, and the junction held 7 bases outside the gene matches. The germline V gene has CDR1 MNHNS and CDR2 SASEGT. CDR3 sequence (DNA): TGTGCCAGCAGGGAAACTGGGACTAGCGGGAGCACAGATACGCAGTATTTT. Its translation is CASRETGTSGSTDTQYF.

The CDR3 loop reads CASSLGGAGNSEQFF. The CDR3 bases are TGTGCCAGCAGCCTCGGTGGAGCGGGGAATAGTGAGCAGTTCTTC. This chain links TRBV5-4 with TRBJ2-1; the match to TRBD2 covers 7 bases. Germline V CDR1 and CDR2: SGHNT, YYREEE (reference sequence). V trimming: 4 bases; J trimming: 9 bases; junction bases outside the gene matches: 13. This CDR3 contains 15 residues.

The chain recombines TRBV7-2 with TRBJ2-3; D uncertain. Germline loops: CDR1 SGHTA, CDR2 FQGNSA. V was cut by 5 bases and J by 4 bases, with 10 bases left in between. This CDR3 comprises 13 residues. CDR3 nucleotide sequence: TGTGCCAGCAGCCCCGCGACCCCAGATACGCAGTATTTT. As protein: CASSPATPDTQYF.

DNA of the CDR3: TGTGCCAGCAGTTTCGATAGCGGGAGTTCTGTCCCAGAGACCCAGTACTTC. Residues: CASSFDSGSSVPETQYF. The genes are TRBV28 and TRBJ2-5; 9 bases agree with TRBD2. The CDR3 has 17 amino acids. Germline V gene sequence: CDR1 MDHEN, CDR2 SYDVKM. The V and J ends lost 3 bases and 4 bases, in that order; junction bases with no gene match: 12.

The sample holds one count of this clone. The rearrangement links TRBV2 to TRBJ1-5; D is perhaps TRBD1 (6 bases). CDR1 is SNHLY, CDR2 FYNNEI, per germline. The CDR3 totals 14 residues. Deletions cut 8 bases from V and 7 bases from J, with 18 bases between. CDR3 region: CASADQGGYQPQHF. CDR3 DNA sequence: TGTGCCAGCGCTGACCAAGGGGGTTACCAGCCCCAGCATTTT.